This TCR beta chain was sequenced during a study of OX40 agonist ivuxolimab in advanced cancers. TCRdb keeps only in-frame clones here, not all; method: immunoSEQ multiplex PCR. The sample carries 65,000 to 90,000 clones, around nine tenths recorded once. V dropped 7 bases and J dropped 6; count of bases not matched to a gene: 6. This CDR3 has 14 residues. From germline, CDR1 is MDHEN and CDR2 SYDVKM. The rearrangement joins TRBV28 to TRBJ1-6, with TRBD1 matching 7 bases. The sample here was CD4+ or CD8+ T cells sorted from blood, taken in a trial of the OX40 agonist ivuxolimab. The sequence was obtained from an adult with an advanced solid tumor such as melanoma, head and neck, liver or kidney cancer. CDR3 DNA: TGTGCCAGCACAAGACAGGGCGGTAATTCACCCCTCCACTTT. It is translated as CASTRQGGNSPLHF.